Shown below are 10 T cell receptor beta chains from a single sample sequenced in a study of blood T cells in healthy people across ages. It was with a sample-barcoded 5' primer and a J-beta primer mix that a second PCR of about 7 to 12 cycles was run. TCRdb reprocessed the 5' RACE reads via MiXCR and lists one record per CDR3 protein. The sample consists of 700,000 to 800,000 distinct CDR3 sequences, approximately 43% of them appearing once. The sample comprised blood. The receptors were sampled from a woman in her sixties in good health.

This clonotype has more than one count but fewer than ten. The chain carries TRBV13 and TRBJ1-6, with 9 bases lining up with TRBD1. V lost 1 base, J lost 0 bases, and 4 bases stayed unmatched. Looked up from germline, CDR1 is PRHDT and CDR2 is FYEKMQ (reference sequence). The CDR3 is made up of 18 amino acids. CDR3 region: CASSLADRGSSYNSPLHF. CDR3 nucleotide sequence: TGTGCCAGCAGCTTAGCGGACAGGGGAAGCTCCTATAATTCACCCCTCCACTTT.

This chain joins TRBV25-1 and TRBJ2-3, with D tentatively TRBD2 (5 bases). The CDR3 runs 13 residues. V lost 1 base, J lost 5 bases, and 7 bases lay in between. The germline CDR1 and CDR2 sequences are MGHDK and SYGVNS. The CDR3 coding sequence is TGTGCCAGCAGTGAATTCGGGGTAGATACGCAGTATTTT. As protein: CASSEFGVDTQYF.

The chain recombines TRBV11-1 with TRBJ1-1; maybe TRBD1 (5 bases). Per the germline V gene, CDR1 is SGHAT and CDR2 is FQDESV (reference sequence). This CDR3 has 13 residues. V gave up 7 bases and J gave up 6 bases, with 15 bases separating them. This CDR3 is CASNFKTVAEAFF. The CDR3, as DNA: TGTGCCAGCAACTTTAAGACAGTCGCTGAAGCTTTCTTT.

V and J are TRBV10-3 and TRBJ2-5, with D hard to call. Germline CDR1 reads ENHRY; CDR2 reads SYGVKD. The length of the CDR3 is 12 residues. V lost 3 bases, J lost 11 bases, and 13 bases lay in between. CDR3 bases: TGTGCCATCAGTGACGCACCCAATGAGCAGTACTTC. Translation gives CAISDAPNEQYF.

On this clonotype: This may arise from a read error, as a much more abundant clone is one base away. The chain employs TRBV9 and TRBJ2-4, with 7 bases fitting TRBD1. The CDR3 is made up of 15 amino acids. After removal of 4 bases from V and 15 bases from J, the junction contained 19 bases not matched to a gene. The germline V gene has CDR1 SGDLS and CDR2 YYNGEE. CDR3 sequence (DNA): TGTGCCAGCAGCCCTCACCAGACAGGGACCTACGAGCGGTACTTC. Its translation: CASSPHQTGTYERYF.

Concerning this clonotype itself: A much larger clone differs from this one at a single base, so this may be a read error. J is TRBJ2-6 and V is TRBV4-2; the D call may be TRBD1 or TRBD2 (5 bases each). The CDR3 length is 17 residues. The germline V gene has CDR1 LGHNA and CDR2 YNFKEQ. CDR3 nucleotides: TGTGCCAGCAGCCAAGCAAACGGGAACCCTGGGGCCAACGCCCTGACTTTC. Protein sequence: CASSQANGNPGANALTF.

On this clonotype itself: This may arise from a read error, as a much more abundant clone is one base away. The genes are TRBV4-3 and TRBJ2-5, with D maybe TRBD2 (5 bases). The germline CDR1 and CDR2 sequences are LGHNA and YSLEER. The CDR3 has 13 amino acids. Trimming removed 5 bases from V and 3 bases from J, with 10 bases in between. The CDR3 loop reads CASSVQAEETQYF. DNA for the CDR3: TGCGCCAGCAGCGTCCAAGCGGAAGAGACCCAGTACTTC.

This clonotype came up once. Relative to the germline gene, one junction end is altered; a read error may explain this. Here the CDR3 DNA reads TGTGCCAGCAGCTCAAGGACAGGGATTGGCACAGATACGCGGTATTTT. Translated: CASSSRTGIGTDTRYF. The genes are TRBV9 and TRBJ2-3, with 8 positions matching TRBD1. The CDR3 runs to 16 residues. Germline V gene lookup returns CDR1 SGDLS and CDR2 YYNGEE.

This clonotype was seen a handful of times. The CDR3 loop is CASSRTGSYTGELFF. DNA for the CDR3: TGTGCCAGCAGCCGGACAGGGAGCTACACCGGGGAGCTGTTTTTT. V usage is TRBV11-2 and J usage is TRBJ2-2; 8 bases line up with TRBD1. The CDR3 covers 15 residues. Looked up from germline, CDR1 is SGHAT and CDR2 is FQNNGV. V shed 5 bases and J 3 bases; nucleotides not matched to a gene: 5.

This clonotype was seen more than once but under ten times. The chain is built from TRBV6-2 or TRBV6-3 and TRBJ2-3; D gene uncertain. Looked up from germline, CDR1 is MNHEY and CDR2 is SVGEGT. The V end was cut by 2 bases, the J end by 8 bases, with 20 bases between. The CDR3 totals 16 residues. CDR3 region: CASSYKQTKEWVTQYF. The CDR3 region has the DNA TGTGCCAGCAGTTACAAACAAACTAAGGAGTGGGTTACGCAGTATTTT.